These 3 T cell receptor beta chains were sequenced from one sample in a study of blood T cells in healthy people across ages. Through a sample-barcoded 5' primer and a J-beta primer mix, a second PCR was run for roughly 6 to 12 cycles. TCRdb called the 5' RACE reads again in MiXCR, with one record for every CDR3 protein. The sample holds about 1.8 million distinct CDR3 sequences, less than 50% seen once. The source material was blood. The receptors here all came from a woman between 35 and 50 years old in good health.

The V call is TRBV4-3, the J call TRBJ2-3; 8 nucleotides agree with TRBD2. Unmatched junction bases numbered 11, after V lost 0 bases and J lost 3 bases. CDR1 is LGHNA, CDR2 YSLEER, per germline. The CDR3 spans 18 residues. The chain's CDR3 is CASSQEALAGFGTDTQYF. The DNA for the CDR3 is TGCGCCAGCAGCCAAGAGGCCCTAGCGGGTTTCGGTACAGATACGCAGTATTTT.

This clonotype showed up many times. The gene calls are TRBV9 and TRBJ2-1; the match to TRBD2 covers 10 bases. This CDR3 comprises 14 residues. Per the germline V gene, CDR1 is SGDLS and CDR2 is YYNGEE. V was clipped by 4 bases and J by 9 bases; unmatched bases: 7. CDR3 residues: CASSLSGGACEQFF. CDR3 DNA: TGTGCCAGCAGCCTAAGCGGGGGGGCCTGTGAGCAGTTCTTC.

The chain combines TRBV2 with TRBJ2-7; D tentatively reads TRBD1 or TRBD2 (5 bases each). Germline assignment: CDR1 SNHLY and CDR2 FYNNEI. V was shortened by 6 bases and J by 2 bases, with 17 bases between the two germline ends. There are 15 residues in the CDR3. DNA for the CDR3: TGTGCCAGCAGCGGGGACCAAACGTCCCCCTACGAGCAGTACTTC. Its protein is CASSGDQTSPYEQYF.